The 17 T cell receptor beta chains below all came from one sample that was sequenced in a study of T-cell reconstitution after alpha-beta-depleted transplantation in children. As it was prepared, the TCRbeta library received unique molecular identifiers. TCRdb re-called the PCR reads with MiXCR, one entry per CDR3 protein. The sample yields 500,000 to 650,000 distinct CDR3 sequences, 13% seen once. The sample here was PBMCs, mostly from graft donor cells, taken 360 days after TCRalphabeta/CD19-depleted stem cell transplant. The source of these receptors is a male patient aged 10-17 years who had a stem cell transplant for acute myeloid leukemia, so the T cells may come from the graft donor.

This clonotype has a handful of counts. CDR3 sequence (DNA): TGCAGCGTCGCCGGGACATCTCCTTTCTTT. Its protein is CSVAGTSPFF. The chain combines TRBV29-1 with TRBJ1-1, with a possible D match to TRBD1 (6 bases). The CDR3 totals 10 residues. The ends were cut back, 6 bases at V and 12 bases at J, with 14 bases in the middle. The germline V gene has CDR1 SQVTM and CDR2 ANQGSEA.

There are a few counts of this clonotype. The rearrangement links TRBV20-1 to TRBJ1-4; 9 nucleotides line up with TRBD1. Germline V CDR1 and CDR2: DFQATT, SNEGSKA (reference sequence). V lost 5 bases, J lost 5 bases, and 6 bases stayed unmatched. The CDR3 runs to 14 residues. The CDR3 region is CSAGRGQGNEKLFF. The CDR3 DNA reads TGCAGTGCTGGAAGGGGACAGGGCAATGAAAAACTGTTTTTT.

The chain is built from TRBV6-1 and TRBJ2-3, with D uncertain. Looked up from germline, CDR1 is MNHNS and CDR2 is SASEGT. Trimming left V 2 bases short and J 4 bases short, with 19 bases between. CDR3 length equals 17 residues. CDR3 in DNA: TGTGCCAGCAGTGAAATTGCCGCGACTCAAGGCCCAGATACGCAGTATTTT. Amino acid sequence: CASSEIAATQGPDTQYF.

The rearrangement uses TRBV13 and TRBJ2-7; 14 positions agree with TRBD2. The germline V gene encodes CDR1 PRHDT and CDR2 FYEKMQ (reference sequence). The V and J ends lost 2 bases and 0 bases, in that order; junction bases with no gene match: 9. The CDR3 runs 19 residues. CDR3 sequence: CASSLLGLAGASNSYEQYF. CDR3 DNA: TGTGCCAGCAGCTTACTGGGACTAGCGGGAGCAAGTAACTCCTACGAGCAGTACTTC.

The J gene is TRBJ2-7, the V gene TRBV4-3; possibly TRBD1 or TRBD2 for D (5 bases each). V was shortened by 1 base and J by 4 bases, with 17 bases between the two germline ends. Germline CDR1 reads LGHNA; CDR2 reads YSLEER. There are 16 residues in the CDR3. The CDR3 region has the DNA TGCGCCAGCAGCCAAGTAGACGGGGCTTCCCAATACGAGCAGTACTTC. This encodes CASSQVDGASQYEQYF.

The J gene is TRBJ2-1, the V gene TRBV4-3, with D perhaps matching TRBD1 or TRBD2 (5 bases each). Germline CDR1 and CDR2: LGHNA and YSLEER. Trimming removed 3 bases from V and 4 bases from J, with 13 bases in between. The CDR3 spans 15 residues. CDR3 amino acids: CASSHAVGPYNEQFF. In DNA form, the CDR3 reads TGCGCCAGCAGCCATGCCGTGGGACCATACAATGAGCAGTTCTTC.

The chain carries TRBV6-1 and TRBJ1-5; no firm D call. The CDR3 is made up of 15 amino acids. The V gene's germline CDR1 is MNHNS and CDR2 SASEGT. V lost 6 bases to trimming and J lost 2 bases, with 14 bases between them. The CDR3, as DNA: TGTGCCAGCAGCCGGAGAGGTTACGGCAATCAGCCCCAGCATTTT. Translated: CASSRRGYGNQPQHF.

This clonotype was seen only a few times. V usage is TRBV27 and J usage is TRBJ1-1; a possible D gene is TRBD1 (6 bases). CDR3 length: 13 amino acids. Trimming shortened V by 4 bases and J by 5 bases, and 11 bases separated the two germline ends. Germline CDR1 and CDR2: MNHEY and SMNVEV (reference sequence). The CDR3 DNA is TGTGCCAGCAGTTCCCAGGGGAGGACTGAAGCTTTCTTT. It translates to CASSSQGRTEAFF.

This clonotype was counted ten times or more. V is TRBV29-1 and J is TRBJ2-2, with D maybe TRBD1 (6 bases). The germline gives CDR1 SQVTM, CDR2 ANQGSEA. The CDR3 has 12 residues. V was pared by 5 bases and J by 5 bases, with 9 bases between. CDR3 residues: CSVPGETGELFF. For the CDR3, the DNA is TGCAGCGTTCCAGGGGAAACCGGGGAGCTGTTTTTT.

This clonotype was seen ten or more times. The CDR3 protein is CASSFRGWGTYTDLYEQYF. In DNA form, the CDR3 reads TGTGCCAGCAGTTTTAGAGGGTGGGGGACATATACCGACTTATACGAGCAGTACTTC. The chain has TRBV12-3 or TRBV12-4 and TRBJ2-7, with D tentatively TRBD1 (6 bases). V dropped 3 bases and J dropped 4 bases, with 28 bases sitting between them. The CDR3 consists of 19 residues.

This rearrangement joins TRBV10-3 to TRBJ1-1; 8 positions agree with TRBD1. The CDR3 loop spans 13 amino acids. V lost 10 bases and J lost 8; bases outside the gene matches: 12. CDR1 and CDR2 (germline): ENHRY, SYGVKD. The CDR3 coding sequence is TGTGCCACGTCTGTTCAGGGGGCTGACGAAGCTTTCTTT. Its protein is CATSVQGADEAFF.

This clonotype has only a few counts. V and J are TRBV7-2 and TRBJ2-5; perhaps TRBD1 as D (5 bases). The germline CDR1 and CDR2 sequences are SGHTA and FQGNSA. V was pared by 3 bases and J by 5 bases, with 19 bases between. The CDR3 consists of 16 residues. As DNA, the CDR3 is TGTGCCAGCAGCTTTGGAGACAGACCCTTGAGGGAGACCCAGTACTTC. The encoded protein is CASSFGDRPLRETQYF.

This clonotype was picked up a small number of times. The chain links TRBV30 to TRBJ2-7; 10 nucleotides agree with TRBD2. The CDR3 runs 15 residues. V shed 6 bases and J 5 bases; nucleotides not matched to a gene: 13. Germline CDR1 GTSNPN, CDR2 SVGIG (reference sequence). Written as DNA, the CDR3 is TGTGCCTGCTACCCTCTAGCGGGAGTCCCCCACGAGCAGTACTTC. The encoded protein is CACYPLAGVPHEQYF.

This clonotype has a handful of counts. This sequence joins TRBV9 and TRBJ2-2, with D perhaps assigned TRBD1 or TRBD2 (5 bases each). V was pared by 0 bases and J by 6 bases, with 9 bases between. Germline V gene sequence: CDR1 SGDLS, CDR2 YYNGEE. The length of the CDR3 is 14 residues. CDR3 DNA sequence: TGTGCCAGCAGCGTAGGGGGGTCCGCCGGGGAGCTGTTTTTT. Protein: CASSVGGSAGELFF.

The chain links TRBV5-4 to TRBJ1-1; D perhaps matches TRBD1 (5 bases). Germline V CDR1 and CDR2: SGHNT, YYREEE (reference sequence). V lost 0 bases and J lost 3, with 12 bases in between. The CDR3 covers 15 residues. The DNA of the CDR3 is TGTGCCAGCAGCTTGGTGGCGGGACCCGACACTGAAGCTTTCTTT. Translated: CASSLVAGPDTEAFF.

This clonotype showed up many times. The rearrangement links TRBV20-1 to TRBJ2-7, with D unclear. The CDR3 length is 13 residues. CDR1 and CDR2 (germline): DFQATT, SNEGSKA (reference sequence). V lost 3 bases, J lost 3 bases, and 12 bases lay in between. The CDR3 DNA sequence: TGCAGTGCTAGCCCCAGACCGGGCTACGAGCAGTACTTC. This codes for CSASPRPGYEQYF.

On this clonotype itself: Being one base from a much bigger clone, this may be a read error. V usage is TRBV6-5 and J usage is TRBJ2-2; the D is unclear. The CDR3 is made up of 12 amino acids. From germline, CDR1 is MNHEY and CDR2 SVGAGI. Trimming cost V 6 bases and J 1 base, with 3 bases left between them. The DNA of the CDR3 is TGTGCCAGCAGGATGAACACCGGGGAGCTGTTTTTT. Its protein is CASRMNTGELFF.